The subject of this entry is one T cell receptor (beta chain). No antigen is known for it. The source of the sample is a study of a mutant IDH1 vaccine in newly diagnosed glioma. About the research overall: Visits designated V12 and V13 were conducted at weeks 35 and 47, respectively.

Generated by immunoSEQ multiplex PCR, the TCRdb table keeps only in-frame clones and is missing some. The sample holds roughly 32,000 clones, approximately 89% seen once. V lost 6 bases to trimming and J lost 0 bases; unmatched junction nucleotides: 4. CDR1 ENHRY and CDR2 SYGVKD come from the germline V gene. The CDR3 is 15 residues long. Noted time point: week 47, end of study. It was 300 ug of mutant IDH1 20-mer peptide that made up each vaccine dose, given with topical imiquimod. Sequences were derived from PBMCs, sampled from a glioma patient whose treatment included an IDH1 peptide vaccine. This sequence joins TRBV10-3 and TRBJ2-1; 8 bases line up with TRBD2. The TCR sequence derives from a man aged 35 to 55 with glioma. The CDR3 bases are TGTGCCATCAGGGACAGCGGGGGCTCCTACAATGAGCAGTTCTTC. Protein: CAIRDSGGSYNEQFF.